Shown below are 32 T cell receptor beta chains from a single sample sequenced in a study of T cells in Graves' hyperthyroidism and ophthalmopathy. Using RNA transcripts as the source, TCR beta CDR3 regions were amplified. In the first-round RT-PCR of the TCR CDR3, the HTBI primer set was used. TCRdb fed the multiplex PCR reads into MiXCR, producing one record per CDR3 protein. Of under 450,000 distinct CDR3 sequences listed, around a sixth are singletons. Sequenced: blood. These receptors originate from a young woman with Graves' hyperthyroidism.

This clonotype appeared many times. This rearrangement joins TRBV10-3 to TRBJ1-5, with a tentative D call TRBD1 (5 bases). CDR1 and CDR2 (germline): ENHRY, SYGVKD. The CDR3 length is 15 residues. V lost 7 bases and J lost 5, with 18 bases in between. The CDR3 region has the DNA TGTGCCATCACCGACCACAAGGGGACCGATCAGCCCCAGCATTTT. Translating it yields CAITDHKGTDQPQHF.

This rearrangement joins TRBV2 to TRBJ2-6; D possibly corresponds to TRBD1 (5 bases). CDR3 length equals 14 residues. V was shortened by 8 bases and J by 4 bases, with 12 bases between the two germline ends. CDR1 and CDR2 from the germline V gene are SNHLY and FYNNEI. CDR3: CASRRTLGANVLTF. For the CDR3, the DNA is TGTGCCAGCCGTCGGACATTGGGGGCCAACGTCCTGACTTTC.

CDR3 in amino acids: CASSLKTGGISGANVLTF. CDR3 in DNA: TGTGCCAGCAGCCTAAAGACAGGGGGCATCTCTGGGGCCAACGTCCTGACTTTC. This chain links TRBV12-3 or TRBV12-4 with TRBJ2-6; 10 bases agree with TRBD1. The CDR3 has 18 amino acids. The trim removed 6 bases at V and 0 bases at J, leaving 8 bases unmatched.

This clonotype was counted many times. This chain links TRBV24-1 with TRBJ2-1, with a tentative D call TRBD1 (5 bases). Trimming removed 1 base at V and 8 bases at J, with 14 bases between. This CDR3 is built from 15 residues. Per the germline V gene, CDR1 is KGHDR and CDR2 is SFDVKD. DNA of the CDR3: TGTGCCACCAGTGATTTATCGGCAGGGTCCTATGAGCAGTTCTTC. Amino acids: CATSDLSAGSYEQFF.

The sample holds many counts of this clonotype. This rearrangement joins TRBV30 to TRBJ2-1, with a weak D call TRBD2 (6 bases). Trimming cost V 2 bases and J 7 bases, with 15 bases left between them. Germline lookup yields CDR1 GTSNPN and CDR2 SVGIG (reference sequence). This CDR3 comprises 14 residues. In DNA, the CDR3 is TGTGCCTGGAGTCGAAAACTAGCCACAAATGAGCAGTTCTTC. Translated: CAWSRKLATNEQFF.

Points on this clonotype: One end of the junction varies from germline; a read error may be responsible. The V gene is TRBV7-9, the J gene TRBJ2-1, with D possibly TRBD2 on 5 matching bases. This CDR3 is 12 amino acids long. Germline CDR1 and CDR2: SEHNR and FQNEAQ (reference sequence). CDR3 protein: CASSRGGNEQSF. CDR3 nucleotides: TGTGCCAGCAGCCGAGGAGGCAATGAGCAGTCCTTC.

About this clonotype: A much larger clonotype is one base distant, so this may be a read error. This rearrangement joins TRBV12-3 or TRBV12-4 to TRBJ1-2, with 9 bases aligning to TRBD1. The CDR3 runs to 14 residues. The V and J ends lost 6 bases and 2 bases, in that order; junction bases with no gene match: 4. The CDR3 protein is CASSQGQGNYGYTF. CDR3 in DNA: TGTGCCAGCAGCCAAGGACAGGGGAACTATGGCTACACCTTC.

CDR3 sequence: CASSLVNLEGTDTQYF. In DNA, the CDR3 is TGTGCCAGCAGTTTAGTCAACCTCGAGGGGACAGATACGCAGTATTTT. The V and J genes are TRBV27 and TRBJ2-3, with D perhaps given as TRBD1 or TRBD2 (5 bases each). The CDR3 has 16 residues. Trimming cost V 2 bases and J 3 bases, with 15 bases left between them. Germline values: CDR1 MNHEY, CDR2 SMNVEV (reference sequence).

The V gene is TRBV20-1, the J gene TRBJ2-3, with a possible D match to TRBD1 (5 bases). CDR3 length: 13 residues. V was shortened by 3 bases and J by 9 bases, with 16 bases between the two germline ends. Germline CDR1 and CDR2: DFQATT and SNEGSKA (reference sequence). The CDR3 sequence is CSASDAGSVTQYF. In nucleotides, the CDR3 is TGCAGTGCTAGCGACGCAGGGTCGGTGACGCAGTATTTT.

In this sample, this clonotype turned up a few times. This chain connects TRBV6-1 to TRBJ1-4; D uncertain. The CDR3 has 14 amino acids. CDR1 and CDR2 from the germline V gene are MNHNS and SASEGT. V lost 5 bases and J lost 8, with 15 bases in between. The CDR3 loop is CASSLRTKEEKLFF. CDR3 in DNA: TGTGCCAGCAGTCTCAGGACCAAAGAGGAAAAACTGTTTTTT.

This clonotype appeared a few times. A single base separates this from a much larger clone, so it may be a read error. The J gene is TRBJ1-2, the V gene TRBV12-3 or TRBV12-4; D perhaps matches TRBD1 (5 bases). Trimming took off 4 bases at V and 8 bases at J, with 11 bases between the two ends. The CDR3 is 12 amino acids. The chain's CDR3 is CASSSSGGGYTF. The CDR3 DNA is TGTGCCAGCAGTTCCTCGGGGGGAGGCTACACCTTC.

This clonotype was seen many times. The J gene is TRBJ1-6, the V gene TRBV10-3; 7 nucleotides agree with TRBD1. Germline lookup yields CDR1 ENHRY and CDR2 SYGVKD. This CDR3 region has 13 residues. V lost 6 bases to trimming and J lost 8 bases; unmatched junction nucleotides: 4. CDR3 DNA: TGTGCCATCAGCCGGGACAGTGATTCACCCCTCCACTTT. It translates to CAISRDSDSPLHF.

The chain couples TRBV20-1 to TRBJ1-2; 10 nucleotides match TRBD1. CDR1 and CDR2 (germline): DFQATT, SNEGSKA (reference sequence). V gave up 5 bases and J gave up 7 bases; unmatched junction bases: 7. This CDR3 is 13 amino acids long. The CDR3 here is CSAWGDRGSGYTF. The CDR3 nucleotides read TGCAGTGCTTGGGGGGACAGGGGCTCTGGCTACACCTTC.

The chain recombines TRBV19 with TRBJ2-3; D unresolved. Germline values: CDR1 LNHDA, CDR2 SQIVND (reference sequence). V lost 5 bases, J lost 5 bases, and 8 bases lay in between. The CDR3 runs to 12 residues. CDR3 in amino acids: CASSARIDTQYF. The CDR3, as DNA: TGTGCCAGTAGTGCCCGGATAGATACGCAGTATTTT.

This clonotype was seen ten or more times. This CDR3 is CASSLDYGSSYNEQFF. CDR3 nucleotides: TGTGCCAGCAGCTTAGACTACGGGAGCTCCTACAATGAGCAGTTCTTC. The V gene is TRBV11-3, the J gene TRBJ2-1; perhaps TRBD2 as D (6 bases). Looked up from germline, CDR1 is SGHNT and CDR2 is YENEEA. This CDR3 comprises 16 residues. V lost 0 bases to trimming and J lost 0 bases, with 9 bases between them.

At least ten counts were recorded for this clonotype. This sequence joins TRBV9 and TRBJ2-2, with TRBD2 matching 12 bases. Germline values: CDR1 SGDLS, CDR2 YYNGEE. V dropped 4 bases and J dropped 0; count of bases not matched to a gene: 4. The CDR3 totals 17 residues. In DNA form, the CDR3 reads TGTGCCAGCAGCCACGGACTAGCGGGAACGAACACCGGGGAGCTGTTTTTT. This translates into CASSHGLAGTNTGELFF.

CDR3 sequence: CAWMGLYTDTQYF. CDR3 bases: TGTGCCTGGATGGGACTTTACACAGATACGCAGTATTTT. The chain uses TRBV30 and TRBJ2-3, with D possibly matching TRBD2 (6 bases). The V end was cut by 4 bases, the J end by 2 bases, with 10 bases between. Germline CDR1 and CDR2: GTSNPN and SVGIG (reference sequence). The CDR3 contains 13 residues. The whole variable domain, filled in from reference TRBV30 and TRBJ2-3, reads SQTIHQWPATLVQPVGSPLSLECTVEGTSNPNLYWYRQAAGRGLQLLFYSVGIGQISSEVPQNLSASRPQDRQFILSSKKLLLSDSGFYLCAWMGLYTDTQYFGPGTRLTVL.

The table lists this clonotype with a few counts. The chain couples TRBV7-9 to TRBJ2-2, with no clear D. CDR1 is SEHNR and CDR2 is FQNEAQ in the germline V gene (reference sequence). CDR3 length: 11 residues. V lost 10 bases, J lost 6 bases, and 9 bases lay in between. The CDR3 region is CATEEPGELFF. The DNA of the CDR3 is TGTGCCACCGAGGAGCCCGGGGAGCTGTTTTTT. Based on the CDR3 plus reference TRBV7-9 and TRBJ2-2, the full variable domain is DTGVSQNPRHKITKRGQNVTFRCDPISEHNRLYWYRQTLGQGPEFLTYFQNEAQLEKSRLLSDRFSAERPKGSFSTLEIQRTEQGDSAMYLCATEEPGELFFGEGSRLTVL.

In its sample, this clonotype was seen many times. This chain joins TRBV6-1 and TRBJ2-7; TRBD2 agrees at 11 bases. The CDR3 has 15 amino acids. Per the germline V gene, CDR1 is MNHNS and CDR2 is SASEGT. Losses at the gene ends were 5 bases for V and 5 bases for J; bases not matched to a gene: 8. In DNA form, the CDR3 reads TGTGCCAGCAGTTCTCCTAGCGGGGGGTACGACGAGCAGTACTTC. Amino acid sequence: CASSSPSGGYDEQYF.

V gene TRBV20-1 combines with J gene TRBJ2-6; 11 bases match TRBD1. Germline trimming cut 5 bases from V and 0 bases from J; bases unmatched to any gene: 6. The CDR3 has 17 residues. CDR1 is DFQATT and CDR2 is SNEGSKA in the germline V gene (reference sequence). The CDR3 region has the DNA TGCAGTGCTGTGGGGACAGGGGGGGGCTCTGGGGCCAACGTCCTGACTTTC. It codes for CSAVGTGGGSGANVLTF.

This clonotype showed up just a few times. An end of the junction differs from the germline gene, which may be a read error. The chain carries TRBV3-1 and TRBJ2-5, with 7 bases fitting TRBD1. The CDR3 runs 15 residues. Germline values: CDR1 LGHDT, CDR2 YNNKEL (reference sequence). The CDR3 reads CASSHRAGGQETQYF. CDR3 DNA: TGTGCCAGCAGCCACCGGGCAGGGGGTCAAGAAACCCAGTACTTC.

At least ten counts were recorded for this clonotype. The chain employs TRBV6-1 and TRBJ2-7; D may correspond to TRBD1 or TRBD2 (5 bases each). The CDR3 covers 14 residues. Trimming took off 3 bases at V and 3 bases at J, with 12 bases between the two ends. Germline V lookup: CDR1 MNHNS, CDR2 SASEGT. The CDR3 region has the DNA TGTGCCAGCAGTGAGGGGACCACCTTCTACGAGCAGTACTTC. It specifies CASSEGTTFYEQYF.

The CDR3 loop reads CATSDPSGTYEQYF. CDR3 nucleotide sequence: TGTGCCACCAGTGACCCCTCTGGGACCTACGAGCAGTACTTC. The chain has TRBV24-1 and TRBJ2-7, with D unclear. This CDR3 comprises 14 residues. V lost 4 bases to trimming and J lost 2 bases, with 11 bases between them. The germline gives CDR1 KGHDR, CDR2 SFDVKD.

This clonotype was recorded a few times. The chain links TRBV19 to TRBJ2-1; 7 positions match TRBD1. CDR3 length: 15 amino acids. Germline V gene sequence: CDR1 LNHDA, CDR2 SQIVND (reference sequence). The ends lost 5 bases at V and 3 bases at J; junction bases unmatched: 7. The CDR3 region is CASSPGTAFYNEQFF. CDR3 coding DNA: TGTGCCAGTAGTCCGGGGACAGCCTTCTACAATGAGCAGTTCTTC.

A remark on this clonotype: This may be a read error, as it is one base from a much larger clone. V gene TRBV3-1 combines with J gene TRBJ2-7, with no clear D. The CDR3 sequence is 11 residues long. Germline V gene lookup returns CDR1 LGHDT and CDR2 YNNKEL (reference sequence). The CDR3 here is CASGHRYEQYF. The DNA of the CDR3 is TGTGCCAGCGGCCACCGGTACGAGCAGTACTTC.

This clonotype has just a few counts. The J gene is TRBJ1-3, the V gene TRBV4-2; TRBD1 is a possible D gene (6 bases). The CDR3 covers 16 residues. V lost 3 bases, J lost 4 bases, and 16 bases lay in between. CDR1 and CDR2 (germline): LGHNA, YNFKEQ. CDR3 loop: CASSHPRGFNGNTIYF. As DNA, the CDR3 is TGTGCCAGCAGCCACCCCAGGGGTTTTAACGGAAACACCATATATTTT.

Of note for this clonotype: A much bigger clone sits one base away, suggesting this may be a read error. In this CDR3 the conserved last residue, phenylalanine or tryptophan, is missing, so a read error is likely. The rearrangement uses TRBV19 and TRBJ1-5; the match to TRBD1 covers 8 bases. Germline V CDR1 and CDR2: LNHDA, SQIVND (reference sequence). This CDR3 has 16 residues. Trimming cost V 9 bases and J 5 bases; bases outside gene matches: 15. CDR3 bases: TGTGCCAGCAGGATAGGAGCAGGGGGCGAATATCAGCCCCAGCATCTT. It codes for CASRIGAGGEYQPQHL.

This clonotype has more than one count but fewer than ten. The CDR3, as DNA: TGTGCCAGCAGTCCCAGCCTGGCAGGAACCGGGGAGCTGTTTTTT. Protein sequence: CASSPSLAGTGELFF. The chain combines TRBV6-1 with TRBJ2-2, with unresolved D. The CDR3 extends over 15 amino acids. Trimming took off 5 bases at V and 5 bases at J, with 15 bases between the two ends. The germline CDR1 and CDR2 sequences are MNHNS and SASEGT.

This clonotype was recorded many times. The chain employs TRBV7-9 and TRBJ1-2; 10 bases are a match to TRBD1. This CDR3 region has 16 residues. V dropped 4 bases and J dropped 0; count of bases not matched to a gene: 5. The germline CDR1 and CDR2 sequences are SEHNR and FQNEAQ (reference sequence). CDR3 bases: TGTGCCAGCAGCTCAGGACAGGGGGATGCTAACTATGGCTACACCTTC. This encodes CASSSGQGDANYGYTF.

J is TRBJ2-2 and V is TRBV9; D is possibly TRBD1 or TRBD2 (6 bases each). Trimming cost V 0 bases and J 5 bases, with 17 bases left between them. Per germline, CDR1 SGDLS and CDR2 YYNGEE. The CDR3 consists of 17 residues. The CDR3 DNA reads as TGTGCCAGCAGCGTAGCCACAATGGGGGCGGGGACCGGGGAGCTGTTTTTT. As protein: CASSVATMGAGTGELFF.

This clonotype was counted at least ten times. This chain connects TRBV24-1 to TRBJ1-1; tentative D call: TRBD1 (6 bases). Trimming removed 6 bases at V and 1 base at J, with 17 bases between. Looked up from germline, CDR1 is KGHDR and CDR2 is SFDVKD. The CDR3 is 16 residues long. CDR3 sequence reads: CATSSGRGNWNTEAFF. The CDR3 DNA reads TGTGCCACCAGTAGTGGTAGGGGGAATTGGAACACTGAAGCTTTCTTT.

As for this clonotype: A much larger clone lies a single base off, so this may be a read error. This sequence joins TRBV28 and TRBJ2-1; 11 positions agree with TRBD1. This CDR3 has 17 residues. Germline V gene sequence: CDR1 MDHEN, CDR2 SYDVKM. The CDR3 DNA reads TGTGCCAGCAGCCCTCGGACAGGGGGCATGCCCTACAATAAGCAGTTCTTC. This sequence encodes CASSPRTGGMPYNKQFF.